These 31 T cell receptor beta chains came from one sample sequenced in a study of blood T cells in healthy people across ages. The second PCR ran about 7 to 12 cycles with a sample-barcoded 5' primer and J-beta primers. TCRdb re-called the 5' RACE reads through MiXCR, storing one row per CDR3 protein. This sample has some 900,000 distinct CDR3 sequences; about 48% occur once, and the top ten carry 13%. Sequenced sample: blood. The receptors shown here come from a man aged 25-45 years in good health.

This sequence joins TRBV7-9 and TRBJ2-3; 9 bases are shared with TRBD1. Germline values: CDR1 SEHNR, CDR2 FQNEAQ (reference sequence). CDR3 size: 20 residues. V was clipped by 4 bases and J by 4 bases; unmatched bases: 21. DNA of the CDR3: TGTGCCAGCAGCTCTAAACCCCAGGGACAGGGATCGTGGTTGGCAGATACGCAGTATTTT. Amino acids: CASSSKPQGQGSWLADTQYF.

V and J are TRBV3-1 and TRBJ2-1, with 7 bases aligning to TRBD1. This CDR3 is built from 16 residues. V lost 0 bases, J lost 4 bases, and 6 bases stayed unmatched. Germline V gives CDR1 LGHDT, CDR2 YNNKEL (reference sequence). The CDR3 region is CASSQDATGAYNEQFF. The CDR3 nucleotides read TGTGCCAGCAGCCAAGATGCAACAGGGGCTTACAATGAGCAGTTCTTC.

The rearrangement links TRBV7-9 to TRBJ1-5; D gene uncertain. V was clipped by 1 base and J by 0 bases, with 10 bases between them. There are 16 residues in the CDR3. Germline V gene lookup returns CDR1 SEHNR and CDR2 FQNEAQ (reference sequence). For the CDR3, the DNA is TGTGCCAGCAGCTTAGGTACGGCTAGTAGCAATCAGCCCCAGCATTTT. Protein product: CASSLGTASSNQPQHF.

This clonotype appeared a few times. The rearrangement uses TRBV29-1 and TRBJ2-7, with D tentatively TRBD1 or TRBD2 (5 bases each). V lost 5 bases to trimming and J lost 3 bases, with 17 bases between them. This CDR3 is 14 amino acids long. Germline assignment: CDR1 SQVTM and CDR2 ANQGSEA. The CDR3 coding sequence is TGCAGCGTTACCGGGGCAGGGTGGGTCTACGAGCAGTACTTC. It yields the protein CSVTGAGWVYEQYF.

The CDR3 spells CASSSYAGELFF. CDR3 nucleotides: TGTGCCAGCAGCTCATACGCCGGGGAGCTGTTTTTT. V gene TRBV7-9 combines with J gene TRBJ2-2; D not certain. Germline-derived CDR1 and CDR2 are SEHNR and FQNEAQ (reference sequence). The CDR3 contains 12 residues. V shed 4 bases and J shed 6 bases, with 6 bases lying between them.

The chain recombines TRBV2 with TRBJ2-2; D unclear. Germline V gene lookup returns CDR1 SNHLY and CDR2 FYNNEI. The CDR3 consists of 13 residues. V shed 3 bases and J shed 5 bases, with 7 bases lying between them. The CDR3 is CASSEIRTGELFF. The CDR3 DNA follows: TGTGCCAGCAGTGAGATCCGAACCGGGGAGCTGTTTTTT.

This clonotype was detected once. A much larger clone differs from this one at a single base, so this may be a read error. The V call is TRBV5-1, the J call TRBJ2-1; D uncertain. Germline-derived CDR1 and CDR2 are SGHRS and YFSETQ. The CDR3 length is 16 residues. The CDR3 region has the DNA TGCGCCAGCAGCTTGGCCGGCAGCCTCTCCTACAATGGGCAGTTCTTC. The encoded protein is CASSLAGSLSYNGQFF.

The chain couples TRBV27 to TRBJ2-1, with TRBD2 matching over 11 bases. The V and J ends lost 6 bases and 8 bases, in that order; junction bases with no gene match: 9. This CDR3 has 15 amino acids. The germline CDR1 and CDR2 sequences are MNHEY and SMNVEV (reference sequence). In nucleotides, the CDR3 is TGTGCCAGCAGGGGTTCTAGCGGGGGGTTGGATGAGCAGTTCTTC. Translating gives CASRGSSGGLDEQFF.

This clonotype was picked up a small number of times. This chain uses TRBV28 with TRBJ1-5; D uncertain. The CDR3 is 12 residues long. V lost 2 bases to trimming and J lost 9 bases, with 8 bases between them. Germline V gene data show CDR1 as MDHEN and CDR2 as SYDVKM. Here the CDR3 reads CASSLGGRPQHF. The CDR3 nucleotides read TGTGCCAGCAGTTTAGGCGGCAGGCCCCAGCATTTT.

This clonotype was seen a handful of times. The V call is TRBV20-1, the J call TRBJ2-1; TRBD2 aligns across 9 bases. CDR3 length equals 12 residues. With V trimmed by 3 bases and J by 8 bases, 2 bases remained unmatched. Germline loops: CDR1 DFQATT, CDR2 SNEGSKA (reference sequence). CDR3 loop: CSARRLADEQFF. The CDR3 nucleotides read TGCAGTGCTAGGAGACTAGCGGATGAGCAGTTCTTC.

This clonotype was recorded at least ten times. This rearrangement joins TRBV9 to TRBJ2-5; TRBD1 matches 10 bases. CDR1 is SGDLS and CDR2 is YYNGEE in the germline V gene. CDR3 size: 14 residues. The junction had 3 bases not matched to a gene; V was cut back by 2 bases and J by 5 bases. DNA for the CDR3: TGTGCCAGCAGCGTGGACAGGGGGAGTGAGACCCAGTACTTC. Protein product: CASSVDRGSETQYF.

This chain links TRBV6-6 with TRBJ2-7; 12 positions agree with TRBD2. J was trimmed by 0 bases and V by 5 bases; bases with no gene match: 8. Looked up from germline, CDR1 is MNHNY and CDR2 is SVGAGI (reference sequence). The CDR3 spans 17 residues. CDR3 nucleotide sequence: TGTGCCAGCAGTGACTGGGCTAGCGGGGGGGTCTCCTACGAGCAGTACTTC. Translating gives CASSDWASGGVSYEQYF.

This clonotype occurred once. CDR3 region: CASASGQIQETQYF. The DNA of the CDR3 is TGTGCCAGCGCTAGTGGGCAGATACAAGAGACCCAGTACTTC. The rearrangement links TRBV6-5 to TRBJ2-5; no firm D call. Deletions cut 8 bases from V and 2 bases from J, with 15 bases between. The CDR3 covers 14 residues. Germline V gene lookup returns CDR1 MNHEY and CDR2 SVGAGI.

The rearrangement uses TRBV20-1 and TRBJ2-7; 10 bases match TRBD2. The V and J ends lost 3 bases and 1 base, in that order; junction bases with no gene match: 6. The CDR3 is made up of 15 amino acids. The germline V gene has CDR1 DFQATT and CDR2 SNEGSKA (reference sequence). The CDR3 here is CSASPNSGGSYEQYF. DNA for the CDR3: TGCAGTGCTAGCCCCAATAGCGGGGGGTCCTACGAGCAGTACTTC.

Only a few counts were recorded for this clonotype. The chain links TRBV6-5 to TRBJ2-3, with D maybe TRBD1 (6 bases). The germline V gene encodes CDR1 MNHEY and CDR2 SVGAGI. Trimming removed 3 bases at V and 0 bases at J, with 7 bases between. The CDR3 spans 14 residues. The CDR3 region is CASSYTGSTDTQYF. For the CDR3, the DNA is TGTGCCAGCAGTTATACAGGGAGCACAGATACGCAGTATTTT.

The J gene is TRBJ1-2, the V gene TRBV28; TRBD1 might be the D (5 bases). The CDR3 contains 15 residues. V was trimmed by 4 bases and J by 6 bases, leaving 18 bases between them. The V gene's germline CDR1 is MDHEN and CDR2 SYDVKM. The CDR3 reads CASSSVDTGGNGYTF. The CDR3 DNA sequence: TGTGCCAGCAGTTCTGTGGACACGGGCGGAAATGGCTACACCTTC.

This clonotype was seen a few times. The chain joins TRBV28 to TRBJ2-1, with TRBD2 matching over 13 bases. V was pared by 7 bases and J by 4 bases, with 10 bases of the junction left unmatched. Germline V lookup: CDR1 MDHEN, CDR2 SYDVKM. This CDR3 contains 17 residues. The CDR3 DNA reads as TGTGCCAGCACTAAAAGTGGGGGACTAGCGGGGTACAATGAGCAGTTCTTC. This sequence encodes CASTKSGGLAGYNEQFF.

The CDR3 DNA sequence: TGCAGTGCGAGGACCGGGAGCTCCTACAATGAGCAGTACTTC. Translating it yields CSARTGSSYNEQYF. The rearrangement joins TRBV20-1 to TRBJ2-1; tentatively, D is TRBD2 (6 bases). The J call may be wrong; the DNA end is better matched by TRBJ2-7. Germline V gene sequence: CDR1 DFQATT, CDR2 SNEGSKA (reference sequence). There are 14 residues in the CDR3.

This clonotype was seen a few times. The chain is built from TRBV12-3 or TRBV12-4 and TRBJ2-3, with 9 bases lining up with TRBD1. V gave up 5 bases and J gave up 1 base; unmatched junction bases: 7. The CDR3 spans 16 residues. The CDR3 coding sequence is TGTGCCAGCAGTCTCGGGACAGGGTGGGGCACAGATACGCAGTATTTT. Translated: CASSLGTGWGTDTQYF.

The J gene is TRBJ1-2, the V gene TRBV6-2 or TRBV6-3; D possibly corresponds to TRBD1 (5 bases). Germline V gene lookup returns CDR1 MNHEY and CDR2 SVGEGT. V was pared by 4 bases and J by 5 bases, with 8 bases between. CDR3 length: 12 residues. DNA of the CDR3: TGTGCCAGCAGTTCGGACACATATGGCTACACCTTC. Protein: CASSSDTYGYTF.

The rearrangement uses TRBV12-3 or TRBV12-4 and TRBJ2-3; weak D call: TRBD2 (5 bases). V was trimmed by 1 base and J by 6 bases, leaving 11 bases between them. The CDR3 spans 14 residues. The chain's CDR3 is CASSLGLARDTQYF. In nucleotides, the CDR3 is TGTGCCAGCAGTTTAGGGCTAGCTAGGGATACGCAGTATTTT.

V usage is TRBV10-2 and J usage is TRBJ2-7; D is possibly TRBD1 (5 bases). The J call may be in error: the DNA end matches TRBJ2-5 better. Germline lookup yields CDR1 WSHSY and CDR2 SAAADI. CDR3 length: 12 amino acids. Here the CDR3 DNA reads TGCGCCAGCCAGGGTAGGCCGGAGACCCAGTACTTC. It encodes CASQGRPETQYF.

CDR3 loop: CASSVVPGYMNTEAFF. CDR3 nucleotide sequence: TGTGCCAGCAGCGTAGTGCCAGGGTACATGAACACTGAAGCTTTCTTT. V and J are TRBV9 and TRBJ1-1, with D perhaps matching TRBD1 (5 bases). This CDR3 is built from 16 residues. Between the trimmed V and J ends, which lost 0 bases and 0 bases, there was a span of 12 bases. In germline, CDR1 is SGDLS, CDR2 YYNGEE. The full variable domain, its missing parts supplied by reference TRBV9 and TRBJ1-1, is DSGVTQTPKHLITATGQRVTLRCSPRSGDLSVYWYQQSLDQGLQFLIQYYNGEERAKGNILERFSAQQFPDLHSELNLSSLELGDSALYFCASSVVPGYMNTEAFFGQGTRLTVV.

The rearrangement links TRBV29-1 to TRBJ1-4; no definite D call. The V and J ends lost 5 bases and 0 bases respectively, with 7 bases between them. Germline CDR1 is SQVTM and CDR2 is ANQGSEA. The CDR3 spans 13 residues. The CDR3 bases are TGCAGCGTTCAGGTGGCAACTAATGAAAAACTGTTTTTT. This translates into CSVQVATNEKLFF.

The chain couples TRBV2 to TRBJ2-5, with D perhaps TRBD2 (5 bases). The CDR3 is made up of 15 amino acids. V was clipped by 5 bases and J by 5 bases, with 18 bases between them. Germline CDR1 SNHLY, CDR2 FYNNEI. DNA of the CDR3: TGTGCCAGCAGTATAGCGTTCACCCCGGGGGAGACCCAGTACTTC. It encodes CASSIAFTPGETQYF.

This clonotype was counted a few times. The chain employs TRBV20-1 and TRBJ2-7; 7 bases line up with TRBD1. Per germline, CDR1 DFQATT and CDR2 SNEGSKA (reference sequence). The CDR3 spans 14 residues. Germline trimming cut 5 bases from V and 0 bases from J; bases unmatched to any gene: 7. The CDR3 nucleotides read TGCAGTGCTCCTAAACAGGGGCCCTCCTACGAGCAGTACTTC. The encoded protein is CSAPKQGPSYEQYF.

There are a few counts of this clonotype. The chain links TRBV6-5 to TRBJ1-5; D is ambiguous. With 0 bases removed from V and 2 bases from J, the gap between germline ends came to 5 bases. The CDR3 is made up of 14 amino acids. The germline gives CDR1 MNHEY, CDR2 SVGAGI. The CDR3 DNA sequence: TGTGCCAGCAGTTACTCGAGTGGCAATCAGCCCCAGCATTTT. Translating gives CASSYSSGNQPQHF.

The rearrangement uses TRBV4-3 and TRBJ2-3; TRBD2 matches 10 bases. The germline gives CDR1 LGHNA, CDR2 YSLEER. The V and J ends lost 0 bases and 6 bases, in that order; junction bases with no gene match: 6. This CDR3 is built from 16 residues. CDR3 in DNA: TGCGCCAGCAGCCAAGATTCTAGCGGGGGTCAGGATACGCAGTATTTT. Protein sequence: CASSQDSSGGQDTQYF.

Remarks on this clonotype: At one end, the junction sequence differs from germline, possibly due to a read error. The V gene is TRBV5-1, the J gene TRBJ2-7; D is possibly TRBD1 (5 bases). This CDR3 has 12 amino acids. CDR1 and CDR2 from the germline V gene are SGHRS and YFSETQ. The CDR3 here is CASRQGSYEQYF. Here the CDR3 DNA reads TGTGCCAGCAGGCAGGGATCCTACGAGCAGTACTTC.

This clonotype showed up just a few times. This chain joins TRBV29-1 and TRBJ1-4; 7 bases fit TRBD1. Per germline, CDR1 SQVTM and CDR2 ANQGSEA. The trim removed 4 bases at V and 6 bases at J, leaving 5 bases unmatched. This CDR3 is 13 amino acids long. CDR3 coding DNA: TGCAGCGTTGTTAGGACAGGTCATGAAAAACTGTTTTTT. Amino acid sequence: CSVVRTGHEKLFF.

The genes are TRBV7-2 and TRBJ1-4, with 7 bases matching TRBD1. Germline values: CDR1 SGHTA, CDR2 FQGNSA. With V trimmed by 5 bases and J by 0 bases, 6 bases remained unmatched. The CDR3 contains 16 residues. The CDR3 nucleotides read TGTGCCAGCAGCCAACAGGGGCCTGCAACTAATGAAAAACTGTTTTTT. This gives the protein CASSQQGPATNEKLFF.